A single sample is the source of the 4 T cell receptor beta chains below, sequenced in a study of blood T cell repertoires in COVID-19 (dated by TCRdb to the early 2020s). Receptor libraries were prepared by the immunoSEQ multiplex PCR assay. TCRdb carries this immuneACCESS record with in-frame sequences only. Its versions omit some clonotypes, under half of them owing to an unresolved V gene in the studies checked, with the rest unexplained. The table for this sample lists about 220,000 clones; 70% to 90% of them were counted only once. The ten largest clones add up to around 2.5% of the sample. The sample comprised peripheral blood. The receptors were gathered from a woman aged 70-85 years with COVID-19, enrolled during active disease.

The chain recombines TRBV6-5 with TRBJ1-6; a possible D gene is TRBD1 (6 bases). V lost 6 bases and J 11 bases, leaving 14 bases between the germline ends. The CDR3 consists of 13 residues. Germline V gene lookup returns CDR1 MNHEY and CDR2 SVGAGI. The CDR3 protein is CASRTRDNAPLHF. CDR3 nucleotide sequence: TGTGCCAGCAGGACGAGGGACAACGCACCCCTCCACTTT.

This clone has a handful of counts. This chain connects TRBV2 to TRBJ2-1, with TRBD2 matching over 9 bases. V lost 1 base and J lost 5; bases outside the gene matches: 3. Germline V gene data show CDR1 as SNHLY and CDR2 as FYNNEI. The CDR3 has 15 amino acids. The CDR3 sequence: CASSEGGGANNEQFF. The CDR3 bases are TGTGCCAGCAGTGAAGGCGGGGGGGCCAACAATGAGCAGTTCTTC.

This sequence joins TRBV11-1 and TRBJ1-5, with no clear D. The CDR3 spans 13 residues. Germline CDR1 SGHAT, CDR2 FQDESV (reference sequence). V gave up 5 bases and J gave up 7 bases, with 12 bases separating them. CDR3 DNA: TGTGCCAGCAGCCCCCGCGGGTTACAGCCCCAGCATTTT. Its protein product is CASSPRGLQPQHF. The full variable domain, completed using reference TRBV11-1 and TRBJ1-5, is EAEVAQSPRYKITEKSQAVAFWCDPISGHATLYWYRQILGQGPELLVQFQDESVVDDSQLPKDRFSAERLKGVDSTLKIQPAELGDSAMYLCASSPRGLQPQHFGDGTRLSIL.

The V and J genes are TRBV5-1 and TRBJ1-1; TRBD1 agrees at 8 bases. CDR3 length: 14 residues. Germline assignment: CDR1 SGHRS and CDR2 YFSETQ. The V and J ends lost 5 bases and 2 bases, in that order; junction bases with no gene match: 5. The CDR3 protein is CASSQAGGNTEAFF. CDR3 coding DNA: TGCGCCAGCAGTCAGGCAGGGGGCAACACTGAAGCTTTCTTT.